This TCR beta chain was recorded in a study of T-cell memory formation after mild COVID-19. Study in general: Largely, the TCR clusters proved donor specific.

Study-wide results and caveats: Pre-infection memory showed some responding clones, and this suggested that cross-reactive memory joined.

TCRdb called the 5' RACE reads again in MiXCR, with one record for every CDR3 protein. The data contain about 340,000 distinct CDR3 sequences, more than 15% of them singletons. On this clonotype itself: The antigen remains undetermined.

The length of the CDR3 is 15 residues. V was clipped by 1 base and J by 0 bases; unmatched bases: 0. The germline gives CDR1 LNHNV, CDR2 YYDKDF (reference sequence). The clonotype was recovered from a young man who had mild COVID-19 (a few samples of this study predate the infection). Cell type and time point are not known. This chain links TRBV15 with TRBJ2-1; 7 nucleotides align to TRBD2. The material sequenced was PBMCs or a T cell subset sorted from them (not recorded which). CDR3 bases: TGTGCCACCAGCAGAGGGACTAGCTCCTACAATGAGCAGTTCTTC. Its protein product is CATSRGTSSYNEQFF. Full variable domain (missing parts from reference TRBV15 and TRBJ2-1): DAMVIQNPRYQVTQFGKPVTLSCSQTLNHNVMYWYQQKSSQAPKLLFHYYDKDFNNEADTPDNFQSRRPNTSFCFLDIRSPGLGDTAMYLCATSRGTSSYNEQFFGPGTRLTVL.